The 30 T cell receptor beta chains reported below all come from one sample, sequenced in a study of blood T cell repertoires in COVID-19. Sequenced by immunoSEQ multiplex PCR; TCRdb stores in-frame clones only, minus some. The sample includes about 290,000 clones, approximately 88% seen only once; the top ten take about 1.7%. The sample comprised PBMCs or T cells enriched from blood (not recorded which). The source of these receptors is a woman aged 40 to 50 who had recovered from COVID-19.

This clone came up once. V is TRBV5-1 and J is TRBJ2-7; possible D gene TRBD1, 7 bases. Trimming pared 0 bases from V and 4 bases from J, leaving 20 bases between. Germline values: CDR1 SGHRS, CDR2 YFSETQ. This CDR3 region has 17 residues. The CDR3 DNA sequence: TGCGCCAGCAGCTTGGCGCTGGGAGGACAGGTCAGGTACGAGCAGTACTTC. Protein product: CASSLALGGQVRYEQYF.

This sequence joins TRBV3-1 (or the pseudogene TRBV3-2) and TRBJ2-1, with 8 nucleotides matching TRBD2. Per germline, CDR1 LGHDT and CDR2 YNNKEL (reference sequence). V lost 1 base to trimming and J lost 3 bases; unmatched junction nucleotides: 8. The CDR3 consists of 17 residues. Here the CDR3 reads CASSQVRSGGIYNEQFF. The CDR3 DNA is TGTGCCAGCAGCCAAGTTAGAAGCGGGGGCATCTACAATGAGCAGTTCTTC.

The V and J genes are TRBV4-1 and TRBJ2-7; the D gene is possibly TRBD1 (6 bases). The CDR3 totals 15 residues. V lost 1 base, J lost 3 bases, and 13 bases lay in between. Germline CDR1 is MGHRA and CDR2 is YSYEKL. This chain's CDR3 is CASSQGFAGDYEQYF. The CDR3 nucleotides are TGCGCCAGCAGCCAAGGTTTCGCAGGGGACTACGAGCAGTACTTC.

This clone was counted only a few times. The chain uses TRBV9 and TRBJ2-5; 8 bases match TRBD1. V gave up 0 bases and J gave up 2 bases; unmatched junction bases: 6. Germline V gene data show CDR1 as SGDLS and CDR2 as YYNGEE. The CDR3 sequence is 16 residues long. The CDR3 protein is CASSVGLGQGQETQYF. The CDR3 region has the DNA TGTGCCAGCAGCGTAGGTCTTGGACAGGGTCAAGAGACCCAGTACTTC.

The V gene is TRBV5-1, the J gene TRBJ2-1; 7 bases are shared with TRBD1. Trimming at V came to 1 base and at J to 4 bases, leaving 8 bases not matched to a gene. The CDR3 sequence is 16 residues long. Germline CDR1 SGHRS, CDR2 YFSETQ. CDR3 in DNA: TGCGCCAGCAGCTTGTTGCCGAGGGGACAGTACAATGAGCAGTTCTTC. Protein sequence: CASSLLPRGQYNEQFF.

This chain connects TRBV29-1 to TRBJ1-1; D gene uncertain. This CDR3 contains 12 residues. Germline V lookup: CDR1 SQVTM, CDR2 ANQGSEA. V gave up 8 bases and J gave up 1 base, with 11 bases separating them. CDR3 DNA: TGCAGCACCCTGAGTGGGAACACTGAAGCTTTCTTT. This codes for CSTLSGNTEAFF.

This clone was detected only once. V gene TRBV18 combines with J gene TRBJ2-5; tentative D call: TRBD1 (6 bases). CDR3 length equals 16 residues. V was clipped by 6 bases and J by 5 bases, with 22 bases between them. CDR1 and CDR2 (germline): KGHSH, LQKENI. The CDR3 nucleotides read TGTGCCAGCTCGCTCACCGACAGGTCCCCCACCGAGACCCAGTACTTC. Its translation is CASSLTDRSPTETQYF.

This clone was recorded once. J is TRBJ1-3 and V is TRBV15, with D perhaps TRBD1 (6 bases). CDR3 length: 15 residues. Germline assignment: CDR1 LNHNV and CDR2 YYDKDF (reference sequence). Trimming took 0 bases from V and 7 from J, leaving 13 bases between them. CDR3 DNA sequence: TGTGCCACCAGCAGAGACCAACAGGGTTGGAACACCATATATTTT. Its translation is CATSRDQQGWNTIYF.

J is TRBJ1-2 and V is TRBV4-1; possible D gene TRBD1, 6 bases. Germline V lookup: CDR1 MGHRA, CDR2 YSYEKL. The CDR3 is 15 residues long. Trimming removed 3 bases from V and 3 bases from J, with 14 bases in between. As DNA, the CDR3 is TGCGCCAGCAGCCAGGGGGCAGGGACGTACTATGGCTACACCTTC. It specifies CASSQGAGTYYGYTF.

This chain joins TRBV19 and TRBJ2-7; 7 bases map to TRBD1. Germline lookup yields CDR1 LNHDA and CDR2 SQIVND (reference sequence). Losses at the gene ends were 4 bases for V and 7 bases for J; bases not matched to a gene: 1. This CDR3 is 11 amino acids long. CDR3 sequence reads: CASSTRGEQYF. CDR3 nucleotide sequence: TGTGCCAGTAGTACCAGGGGGGAGCAGTACTTC.

The rearrangement links TRBV7-9 to TRBJ1-3, with TRBD1 matching over 8 bases. The J segment lost 4 bases and the V segment lost 4 bases, leaving 3 bases of the junction unmatched. The CDR3 has 14 amino acids. Germline CDR1 is SEHNR and CDR2 is FQNEAQ (reference sequence). CDR3: CASSSTGAGNTIYF. Written as DNA, the CDR3 is TGTGCCAGCAGCTCGACAGGGGCCGGAAACACCATATATTTT.

V usage is TRBV3-1 (or the pseudogene TRBV3-2) and J usage is TRBJ1-2; 8 positions agree with TRBD1. This CDR3 has 14 amino acids. Germline CDR1 reads LGHDT; CDR2 reads YNNKEL (reference sequence). The J segment lost 7 bases and the V segment lost 1 base, leaving 5 bases of the junction unmatched. CDR3 nucleotide sequence: TGTGCCAGCAGCCAAGCGGTACAGGGGGGTGGCTACACCTTC. This gives the protein CASSQAVQGGGYTF.

This chain connects TRBV5-1 to TRBJ1-2; a weak D match, TRBD1 (6 bases). V lost 4 bases, J lost 0 bases, and 19 bases lay in between. The CDR3 totals 17 residues. The V gene's germline CDR1 is SGHRS and CDR2 YFSETQ. The CDR3 DNA reads TGCGCCAGCAGCCAAAAACCTACAGGGACCGCTAACTATGGCTACACCTTC. This encodes CASSQKPTGTANYGYTF.

This clone was observed once. The chain joins TRBV27 to TRBJ2-3; 10 bases line up with TRBD1. The CDR3 runs to 15 residues. J was trimmed by 6 bases and V by 6 bases; bases with no gene match: 9. CDR1 is MNHEY and CDR2 is SMNVEV in the germline V gene (reference sequence). This chain's CDR3 is CASRPGQGIPDTQYF. The DNA for the CDR3 is TGTGCCAGCAGGCCGGGACAGGGGATTCCGGATACGCAGTATTTT.

The chain is built from TRBV29-1 and TRBJ1-2; 7 bases match TRBD1. V was pared by 6 bases and J by 7 bases, with 8 bases of the junction left unmatched. This CDR3 has 12 amino acids. Germline CDR1 SQVTM, CDR2 ANQGSEA. Written as DNA, the CDR3 is TGCAGCGTCATGACAGGGTCTGGTGGCTACACCTTC. Protein: CSVMTGSGGYTF. The full variable domain, with the rest looked up from reference TRBV29-1 and TRBJ1-2, is SAVISQKPSRDICQRGTSLTIQCQVDSQVTMMFWYRQQPGQSLTLIATANQGSEATYESGFVIDKFPISRPNLTFSTLTVSNMSPEDSSIYLCSVMTGSGGYTFGSGTRLTVV.

The chain combines TRBV3-1 (or the pseudogene TRBV3-2) with TRBJ2-2; maybe TRBD1 (6 bases). Trimming stripped 4 bases from V and 6 bases from J, with 12 bases between. The CDR3 sequence is 14 residues long. Germline values: CDR1 LGHDT, CDR2 YNNKEL (reference sequence). The CDR3 region is CASSRYRAPGELFF. In DNA, the CDR3 is TGTGCCAGCAGCCGCTACAGGGCCCCCGGGGAGCTGTTTTTT.

V and J are TRBV11-2 and TRBJ1-2, with TRBD1 as a possible D gene (6 bases). The CDR3 sequence is 13 residues long. The germline V and J ends were trimmed by 2 bases and 8 bases, with 12 bases remaining between them. Germline V gene data show CDR1 as SGHAT and CDR2 as FQNNGV. Here the CDR3 reads CASSLLETGGYTF. The DNA of the CDR3 is TGTGCCAGCAGCTTACTAGAGACAGGCGGCTACACCTTC.

The rearrangement joins TRBV5-1 to TRBJ1-1; 7 bases match TRBD1. Germline V lookup: CDR1 SGHRS, CDR2 YFSETQ. The CDR3 has 10 amino acids. Trimming removed 8 bases from V and 8 bases from J; junction bases left unmatched: 3. The CDR3 sequence is CARRDREAFF. CDR3 sequence (DNA): TGCGCCAGGAGGGACAGAGAAGCTTTCTTT.

The chain is built from TRBV9 and TRBJ1-2, with a weak D call TRBD1 (6 bases). This CDR3 comprises 13 residues. V shed 4 bases and J shed 8 bases, with 15 bases lying between them. Germline lookup yields CDR1 SGDLS and CDR2 YYNGEE. CDR3 loop: CASSSSGARGYTF. As DNA, the CDR3 is TGTGCCAGCAGCTCTTCAGGGGCGCGAGGCTACACCTTC. Combining the CDR3 with reference TRBV9 and TRBJ1-2 gives the whole variable domain DSGVTQTPKHLITATGQRVTLRCSPRSGDLSVYWYQQSLDQGLQFLIQYYNGEERAKGNILERFSAQQFPDLHSELNLSSLELGDSALYFCASSSSGARGYTFGSGTRLTVV.

The chain couples TRBV29-1 to TRBJ1-2, with TRBD1 matching over 11 bases. Germline V gene data show CDR1 as SQVTM and CDR2 as ANQGSEA. CDR3 length: 13 amino acids. After removal of 6 bases from V and 9 bases from J, the junction contained 9 bases not matched to a gene. CDR3 sequence (DNA): TGCAGCGTGGGGACAGGGGGAGGGAGCCGCTACACCTTC. Translating gives CSVGTGGGSRYTF.

The rearrangement joins TRBV7-9 to TRBJ2-5, with 8 bases that match TRBD2. CDR1 is SEHNR and CDR2 is FQNEAQ in the germline V gene (reference sequence). V was clipped by 2 bases and J by 4 bases; unmatched bases: 6. This CDR3 is 15 amino acids long. This CDR3 is CASSLNFAGGETQYF. As DNA, the CDR3 is TGTGCCAGCAGCTTAAATTTCGCGGGAGGAGAGACCCAGTACTTC. Full variable domain (outside the CDR3, taken from reference TRBV7-9 and TRBJ2-5): DTGVSQNPRHKITKRGQNVTFRCDPISEHNRLYWYRQTLGQGPEFLTYFQNEAQLEKSRLLSDRFSAERPKGSFSTLEIQRTEQGDSAMYLCASSLNFAGGETQYFGPGTRLLVL.

The chain uses TRBV18 and TRBJ1-1, with 8 bases aligning to TRBD1. CDR1 is KGHSH and CDR2 is LQKENI in the germline V gene. V was pared by 3 bases and J by 4 bases, with 4 bases of the junction left unmatched. CDR3 length: 14 amino acids. CDR3 coding DNA: TGTGCCAGCTCACCCGGACAGGGCGGCACTGAAGCTTTCTTT. Encoded protein: CASSPGQGGTEAFF. Based on the CDR3 plus reference TRBV18 and TRBJ1-1, the full variable domain is NAGVMQNPRHLVRRRGQEARLRCSPMKGHSHVYWYRQLPEEGLKFMVYLQKENIIDESGMPKERFSAEFPKEGPSILRIQQVVRGDSAAYFCASSPGQGGTEAFFGQGTRLTVV.

The chain carries TRBV14 and TRBJ1-2; D unclear. The V gene lost 4 bases and the J gene lost 4 bases, with 10 bases spanning the gap. Germline loops: CDR1 SGHDN, CDR2 FVKESK. The CDR3 sequence is 13 residues long. The CDR3 loop reads CASSPPGSYGYTF. The CDR3 DNA sequence: TGTGCCAGCAGCCCCCCCGGGAGCTATGGCTACACCTTC.

This clone was picked up a small number of times. The gene calls are TRBV9 and TRBJ1-2; 8 positions match TRBD1. V gave up 0 bases and J gave up 7 bases; unmatched junction bases: 14. The germline gives CDR1 SGDLS, CDR2 YYNGEE. The CDR3 covers 17 residues. CDR3 region: CASSVADRVGATGGYTF. The CDR3 nucleotides read TGTGCCAGCAGCGTAGCGGACAGGGTTGGGGCTACGGGTGGCTACACCTTC.

This chain joins TRBV2 and TRBJ2-5; weak D call: TRBD2 (5 bases). The CDR3 is 15 amino acids. The V end was cut by 6 bases, the J end by 2 bases, with 16 bases between. Per the germline V gene, CDR1 is SNHLY and CDR2 is FYNNEI. Here the CDR3 DNA reads TGTGCCAGCAGCCCCTCGAGGGCCTGGCAAGAGACCCAGTACTTC. Translating gives CASSPSRAWQETQYF.

The rearrangement links TRBV5-4 to TRBJ1-2, with D hard to call. The CDR3 extends over 16 amino acids. The germline V gene encodes CDR1 SGHNT and CDR2 YYREEE (reference sequence). Trimming took 4 bases from V and 4 from J, leaving 20 bases between them. CDR3 protein: CASSLGREKEIYGYTF. The CDR3 DNA follows: TGTGCCAGCAGCCTCGGGAGGGAAAAAGAGATCTATGGCTACACCTTC.

The V and J genes are TRBV2 and TRBJ2-7, with TRBD1 matching 8 bases. The CDR3 covers 16 residues. The V gene end was trimmed by 5 bases and the J gene end by 4 bases; junction bases not matched to a gene: 13. The germline CDR1 and CDR2 sequences are SNHLY and FYNNEI. CDR3 DNA: TGTGCCAGCAGTTCCATGACCGGGACAGGCGGTTACGAGCAGTACTTC. Translating it yields CASSSMTGTGGYEQYF.

The chain recombines TRBV2 with TRBJ1-1, with no clear D. V lost 2 bases and J 3 bases, leaving 13 bases between the germline ends. The CDR3 runs 15 residues. Germline V gene lookup returns CDR1 SNHLY and CDR2 FYNNEI. This chain's CDR3 is CASSEKAAVYTEAFF. CDR3 bases: TGTGCCAGCAGTGAAAAGGCGGCTGTGTACACTGAAGCTTTCTTT.

The chain combines TRBV6-5 with TRBJ1-6; TRBD1 might be the D (5 bases). The CDR3 has 12 residues. Germline lookup yields CDR1 MNHEY and CDR2 SVGAGI. V lost 5 bases, J lost 10 bases, and 9 bases lay in between. This CDR3 is CASSTDRSPLHF. Written as DNA, the CDR3 is TGTGCCAGCAGTACCGACAGATCACCCCTCCACTTT.

The chain recombines TRBV5-1 with TRBJ2-1, with D unresolved. CDR1 is SGHRS and CDR2 is YFSETQ in the germline V gene. The V and J ends lost 4 bases and 5 bases respectively, with 13 bases between them. The CDR3 extends over 14 amino acids. As DNA, the CDR3 is TGCGCCAGCAGCCCCCAGACGGAGAACAATGAGCAGTTCTTC. Its translation is CASSPQTENNEQFF.